Listed below are T cell receptor beta chains from one sample, sequenced in a study of blood T cell repertoires in COVID-19. Only in-frame clones appear in the TCRdb table, and some are missing; sequencing was by immunoSEQ multiplex PCR. The sample lists 97,000 or so clones, 91% seen once, with around 4% in the top ten. Sequencing used peripheral blood. The receptors come from a man aged 18 to 35 with acute or convalescent COVID-19. The CDR3 runs from the conserved cysteine through the conserved F or W. Fields, in order: clone size, V gene, J gene, D gene, CDR3 protein, CDR3 DNA. A D gene is named only where the DNA matches it firmly. Expanded clones get a size class; other rows say once, few or many, or leave the size out.

>.|TRBV24-1|TRBJ1-4|TRBD1
CATSDHGTGSDEKLFF
TGTGCCACCAGTGACCACGGGACAGGGAGTGATGAAAAACTGTTTTTT
>.|TRBV7-7|TRBJ2-1|.
CASSLAARPHEQFF
TGTGCCAGCAGCTTAGCCGCCAGGCCGCATGAGCAGTTCTTC
>.|TRBV29-1|TRBJ1-2|TRBD1
CSVEGEGGSDGYTF
TGCAGCGTTGAAGGGGAAGGGGGCAGTGATGGCTACACCTTC
>once|TRBV19|TRBJ1-6|.
CASSISTRGSYNSPLHF
TGTGCCAGTAGTATAAGTACCAGGGGATCCTATAATTCACCCCTCCACTTT
>.|TRBV19|TRBJ1-2|.
CASSPLTTALVGYNYGYTF
TGTGCCAGTAGCCCCCTCACGACAGCTCTCGTGGGATATAACTATGGCTACACCTTC
>.|TRBV10-1|TRBJ2-7|.
CASSDPQGEQYF
TGCGCCAGCAGTGATCCACAGGGCGAGCAGTACTTC
>.|TRBV5-6|TRBJ2-7|TRBD1
CASSQGASYEQYF
TGTGCCAGCAGCCAGGGGGCTTCCTACGAGCAGTACTTC
>.|TRBV25-1|TRBJ2-7|TRBD2
CASSVTSGSVYEQYF
TGTGCCAGCAGTGTTACTAGCGGGAGTGTGTACGAGCAGTACTTC
>.|TRBV5-4|TRBJ1-2|TRBD1
CASSSGQGVRGYTF
TGTGCCAGCAGCTCGGGACAGGGGGTACGAGGCTACACCTTC
>.|TRBV30|TRBJ2-7|.
CAWSVQQIYEQYF
TGTGCCTGGAGTGTACAACAGATCTACGAGCAGTACTTC
>few|TRBV5-4|TRBJ1-1|.
CASSLDRADEAFF
TGTGCCAGCAGCTTGGACAGGGCGGATGAAGCTTTCTTT
>.|TRBV28|TRBJ2-4|TRBD1
CASSFTTGENIQYF
TGTGCCAGCAGTTTCACGACAGGGGAAAACATTCAGTACTTC
>once|TRBV5-5|TRBJ1-5|TRBD1
CASSQQGHQPQHF
TGTGCCAGCAGCCAACAGGGGCATCAGCCCCAGCATTTT
>once|TRBV11-2|TRBJ1-1|.
CASSAGRRANTEAFF
TGTGCCAGCAGCGCAGGACGCAGGGCGAACACTGAAGCTTTCTTT
>.|TRBV18|TRBJ1-3|TRBD1
CASSQGQTRSGNTIYF
TGTGCCAGCTCGCAGGGACAGACGCGCTCTGGAAACACCATATATTTT
>.|TRBV7-7|TRBJ2-2|.
CASSSIRLTGSMAGELFF
TGTGCCAGCAGCTCTATTAGGCTTACAGGGAGCATGGCCGGGGAGCTGTTTTTT
>.|TRBV27|TRBJ1-5|TRBD1
CASSLGTGNQPQHF
TGTGCCAGCAGTCTTGGGACAGGGAATCAGCCCCAGCATTTT
>.|TRBV24-1|TRBJ1-1|TRBD1
CATSDRDSIWVF
TGTGCCACCAGTGACCGGGACAGCATTTGGGTCTTT
>.|TRBV30|TRBJ1-3|.
CAWSVRGGSGNTIYF
TGTGCCTGGAGTGTCCGGGGGGGTTCTGGAAACACCATATATTTT
>.|TRBV6-5|TRBJ1-5|.
CASGVLRGNQPQHF
TGTGCCAGCGGGGTACTCCGGGGTAATCAGCCCCAGCATTTT
>.|TRBV7-2|TRBJ2-7|TRBD2
CASSFTSGPYEQYF
TGTGCCAGCAGTTTTACTAGCGGACCCTACGAGCAGTACTTC
>.|TRBV27|TRBJ1-1|.
CASSLTRVRTSEAFF
TGTGCCAGCAGTCTAACCAGGGTCAGGACGTCTGAAGCTTTCTTT
>.|TRBV4-1|TRBJ2-7|.
CASSQDPGISYEQYF
TGCGCCAGCAGCCAAGATCCGGGAATCTCGTACGAGCAGTACTTC
>.|TRBV24-1|TRBJ2-2|TRBD1
CATSDTSRTGGNTGELFF
TGTGCCACCAGTGACACATCCCGGACAGGGGGAAACACCGGGGAGCTGTTTTTT
>.|TRBV5-1|TRBJ2-7|.
CASSLVGGQSKTYEQYF
TGCGCCAGCAGCTTGGTTGGAGGGCAGAGCAAAACCTACGAGCAGTACTTC
>.|TRBV20-1|TRBJ2-1|TRBD2
CSASSGLAGGITDEQFF
TGCAGTGCTAGTTCTGGGTTAGCGGGAGGGATAACAGATGAGCAGTTCTTC
>.|TRBV28|TRBJ1-2|.
CASRQQANYGYTF
TGTGCCAGCAGACAACAGGCTAACTATGGCTACACCTTC
>.|TRBV6-4|TRBJ1-5|.
CASSVVQGLGNQPQHF
TGTGCCAGCAGTGTCGTACAGGGTTTAGGCAATCAGCCCCAGCATTTT
>.|TRBV19|TRBJ1-1|.
CASSIVSDTEAFF
TGTGCCAGTAGTATAGTATCGGACACTGAAGCTTTCTTT
>.|TRBV24-1|TRBJ2-2|.
CATSVREQGSTGELFF
TGTGCCACCAGTGTACGAGAACAGGGTAGCACCGGGGAGCTGTTTTTT
>once|TRBV19|TRBJ2-5|.
CASTTSTGETQYF
TGTGCCAGTACAACCTCTACGGGAGAGACCCAGTACTTC
>.|TRBV19|TRBJ2-7|.
CASRARGKDYEQYF
TGTGCCAGTAGGGCCAGGGGTAAAGACTACGAGCAGTACTTC
>.|TRBV5-1|TRBJ2-1|.
CASSLLTPQGGNEQFF
TGCGCCAGCAGCCTCCTAACGCCCCAGGGTGGGAATGAGCAGTTCTTC
>.|TRBV6-6|TRBJ2-1|TRBD2
CASSYSGGSRSNEQFF
TGTGCCAGCAGTTACTCAGGCGGGAGTAGATCGAATGAGCAGTTCTTC
>.|TRBV7-6|TRBJ2-7|TRBD1
CASSLAGQGMESYEQYF
TGTGCCAGCAGCTTAGCGGGACAGGGAATGGAGTCCTACGAGCAGTACTTC
>.|TRBV5-1|TRBJ2-7|.
CASSFPRGQGHYEQYF
TGCGCCAGCAGCTTCCCTCGAGGGCAGGGGCACTACGAGCAGTACTTC
>.|TRBV2|TRBJ1-4|.
CASSENVRVNEKLFF
TGTGCCAGCAGTGAAAATGTCCGGGTCAACGAAAAACTGTTTTTT
>few|TRBV7-2|TRBJ1-1|TRBD1
CASSPWGTGRGIAEAFF
TGTGCCAGCAGCCCATGGGGGACAGGGCGGGGAATAGCAGAAGCTTTCTTT
>.|TRBV6-6|TRBJ2-7|TRBD2
CAAGPGDYYEQYF
TGTGCCGCGGGGCCGGGGGACTACTACGAGCAGTACTTC
>.|TRBV6-1|TRBJ1-1|.
CARGALSTEAFF
TGTGCCAGAGGGGCCCTCTCCACTGAAGCTTTCTTT
>.|TRBV11-2|TRBJ2-2|.
CASPSSAGELFF
TGTGCCAGCCCTAGCAGCGCCGGGGAGCTGTTTTTT